A selection of T cell receptor beta chains follows, all from one sample in a study of beta chain features in type 1 diabetes. Method: immunoSEQ multiplex PCR; TCRdb's copy keeps in-frame clones and lacks some. This sample has about 150,000 clones; approximately 8% occur once, and the top ten carry roughly 0.5%. Sequencing was done on a sample of central memory CD4+ T cells from blood. These receptors were taken from a man younger than 35 with type 1 diabetes. The conserved cysteine and the conserved F or W are not part of the CDR3 here.

cdr3_aa v_call
ASSLLQGAPHEQF TRBV28
ASSLVSGQTEAF TRBV5-6
ASSPVGGREQTQY TRBV4-2
ASSPETGGSKNIQY TRBV7-2
AWSVTREGGYT TRBV30
ASSLWDRFRLADGDEQF TRBV28
ASSPSGGKETQY TRBV7-2
ASSMQGDTDTQY TRBV5-1
ASSSGQGAADTQY TRBV10-1
AITRQGASGNTIY TRBV10-3
ASSPSSGSSYEQY TRBV23-1
ASSEASADTQY TRBV6-5
SVGTVNTEAF TRBV29-1
ASSSADRVETQY TRBV10-2
ASSQAGYEQY TRBV19
ASSDTRQGQETQY TRBV10-1